The source of this T cell receptor (beta chain) is a study of blood T cell repertoires in COVID-19. Overall study context: Italy, Spain and the United States were the sources of the convalescent and acute COVID-19 samples. T cells, B-cell-depleted T cells, or PBMCs provided the cDNA or gDNA that served as material.

The Seattle site enrolled patients during active infection and followed them longitudinally. With V trimmed by 6 bases and J by 3 bases, 7 bases remained unmatched. This CDR3 has 14 amino acids. CDR1 and CDR2 (germline): MGHDK, SYGVNS. This clone was observed a few times. Methods used by the authors: From reference gene primer amplification, estimates of nucleated cell counts were derived. Produced via immunoSEQ multiplex PCR; TCRdb's table is partial and in-frame only. Clone size and the V and J calls come from that table; the DNA yielded D and trimming. Found here are 150,000 to 200,000 clones, around 79% of them singletons; the top ten hold 5.5% to 7%.

Specimen: peripheral blood. V and J are TRBV25-1 and TRBJ1-1; 7 bases are a match to TRBD1. The TCR sequence derives from a woman aged 40-49 years with COVID-19, enrolled during active disease. The CDR3 region has the DNA TGTGCCAGCAGAGCCACCGACAGGGACACTGAAGCTTTCTTT. Protein sequence: CASRATDRDTEAFF. Full variable domain (remainder filled in from reference TRBV25-1 and TRBJ1-1): EADIYQTPRYLVIGTGKKITLECSQTMGHDKMYWYQQDPGMELHLIHYSYGVNSTEKGDLSSESTVSRIRTEHFPLTLESARPSHTSQYLCASRATDRDTEAFFGQGTRLTVV.